The 13 T cell receptor beta chains in this list originate from one sample, sequenced in a study of cytomegalovirus exposure and HLA in healthy donors. The PCR was carried out with 60 Vbeta primers and 13 Jbeta primers. Method: immunoSEQ multiplex PCR; TCRdb's copy keeps in-frame clones and lacks some. Here the sample spans more than 100,000 clones, 60% to 80% being singletons. Sequenced material: PBMCs. The receptors originated from a man in his fifties in good health and CMV-seropositive.

V usage is TRBV19 and J usage is TRBJ2-1; 14 bases are shared with TRBD2. The germline V gene has CDR1 LNHDA and CDR2 SQIVND (reference sequence). The trim removed 4 bases at V and 9 bases at J, leaving 8 bases unmatched. The CDR3 loop spans 16 amino acids. The DNA of the CDR3 is TGTGCCAGTAGTACTGGGACTAGCGGGAGATCCGGTGAGCAGTTCTTC. It codes for CASSTGTSGRSGEQFF.

This clone was seen only once. The rearrangement uses TRBV7-2 and TRBJ1-1; 7 nucleotides match TRBD1. J was trimmed by 3 bases and V by 8 bases; bases with no gene match: 9. The CDR3 is made up of 14 amino acids. CDR1 is SGHTA and CDR2 is FQGNSA in the germline V gene. The CDR3 nucleotides are TGTGCCAGCCGAAGAGGGGGCGCATACACTGAAGCTTTCTTT. Translating it yields CASRRGGAYTEAFF.

A word on this clone: One end of the junction varies from germline; a read error may be responsible. The J gene is TRBJ2-2, the V gene TRBV5-4, with 12 bases aligning to TRBD2. CDR1 is SGHNT, CDR2 YYREEE, per germline (reference sequence). The CDR3 spans 17 residues. The CDR3 DNA follows: TGTGCCAGCAGCTTGGCCACTAGCGGGAGGAACCCCGGGGAGCTGTTTTTT. This encodes CASSLATSGRNPGELFF.

The rearrangement links TRBV6-5 to TRBJ2-3; the match to TRBD2 covers 10 bases. The V and J ends lost 5 bases and 11 bases, in that order; junction bases with no gene match: 7. Germline CDR1 MNHEY, CDR2 SVGAGI. The CDR3 length is 13 residues. This CDR3 reads CASSPLLAGWQYF. The CDR3 DNA sequence: TGTGCCAGCAGTCCCTTACTAGCGGGGTGGCAGTATTTT.

V and J are TRBV6-5 and TRBJ2-2, with TRBD2 matching 9 bases. This CDR3 region has 15 residues. Looked up from germline, CDR1 is MNHEY and CDR2 is SVGAGI. The V gene end was trimmed by 6 bases and the J gene end by 0 bases; junction bases not matched to a gene: 2. The CDR3 here is CASSIAGANTGELFF. DNA for the CDR3: TGTGCCAGCAGCATAGCGGGAGCGAACACCGGGGAGCTGTTTTTT.

This rearrangement joins TRBV5-6 to TRBJ2-1; 7 bases line up with TRBD1. The CDR3 sequence is 15 residues long. Germline CDR1 is SGHDT and CDR2 is YYEEEE. Germline trimming cut 0 bases from V and 8 bases from J; bases unmatched to any gene: 8. DNA for the CDR3: TGTGCCAGCAGCTTGGATACAGGGGTGGGGGATGAGCAGTTCTTC. Translated, it gives CASSLDTGVGDEQFF.

There are a few counts of this clone. CDR3 nucleotide sequence: TGTGCCAGTGAAAGACCGGGAACAAACACCGGGGAGCTGTTTTTT. Its protein is CASERPGTNTGELFF. The chain recombines TRBV19 with TRBJ2-2, with a possible D match to TRBD2 (5 bases). Trimming took 8 bases from V and 2 from J, leaving 15 bases between them. This CDR3 comprises 15 residues. Per the germline V gene, CDR1 is LNHDA and CDR2 is SQIVND (reference sequence).

This chain connects TRBV11-2 to TRBJ2-2; D gene uncertain. Per the germline V gene, CDR1 is SGHAT and CDR2 is FQNNGV. V lost 4 bases to trimming and J lost 2 bases, with 8 bases between them. CDR3 length equals 14 residues. CDR3 in amino acids: CASSSLANTGELFF. The CDR3, as DNA: TGTGCCAGCAGCTCGTTGGCAAACACCGGGGAGCTGTTTTTT.

CDR3 protein: CASSSLRGQTQRYEQYF. The CDR3 DNA sequence: TGTGCCAGCAGTTCGCTAAGGGGACAGACTCAGAGGTACGAGCAGTACTTC. The rearrangement joins TRBV28 to TRBJ2-7; 7 positions match TRBD1. The V and J ends lost 4 bases and 4 bases, in that order; junction bases with no gene match: 16. Germline CDR1 MDHEN, CDR2 SYDVKM. CDR3 size: 17 residues.

Worth noting for this clone: A read error may produce the germline difference seen at one junction end. The chain has TRBV6-5 and TRBJ2-7, with 9 bases identical to TRBD2. The CDR3 covers 15 residues. CDR1 MNHEY and CDR2 SVGAGI come from the germline V gene. In DNA form, the CDR3 reads TGTGCCAGCAGCCGAGGACTAGCGCTATTCTACGCGCAGTACTTC. This translates into CASSRGLALFYAQYF.

This sequence joins TRBV6-1 and TRBJ1-5; 7 positions agree with TRBD1. Germline V gene lookup returns CDR1 MNHNS and CDR2 SASEGT. The CDR3 loop spans 14 amino acids. With V trimmed by 11 bases and J by 7 bases, 14 bases remained unmatched. CDR3 sequence: CACVEGAATQPQHF. CDR3 sequence (DNA): TGTGCCTGCGTTGAGGGGGCTGCCACGCAGCCCCAGCATTTT.

The chain recombines TRBV4-3 with TRBJ1-2; no clear D gene. This CDR3 is 13 amino acids long. The V end lost 0 bases, the J end lost 2 bases, and 4 bases lay between the germline ends. Germline loops: CDR1 LGHNA, CDR2 YSLEER. The CDR3 nucleotides are TGCGCCAGCAGCCAAGACTCGAACTATGGCTACACCTTC. It encodes CASSQDSNYGYTF.

The V and J genes are TRBV13 and TRBJ1-2, with a tentative D call TRBD1 (6 bases). Germline CDR1 PRHDT, CDR2 FYEKMQ (reference sequence). Deletions cut 5 bases from V and 8 bases from J, with 21 bases between. The CDR3 is made up of 15 amino acids. CDR3 residues: CASSPEAGALAGYTF. DNA of the CDR3: TGTGCCAGCAGCCCCGAGGCAGGGGCGTTGGCGGGCTACACCTTC.